This TCR beta chain was sequenced during a study of low-dose radiotherapy and immunotherapy resistance in tumors. About the study: Both drugs were delivered intravenously to patients (nivolumab 240 mg every two weeks and ipilimumab 1 mg/kg every six weeks). Patients took aspirin 300 mg by mouth once daily. This continued for four cycles, starting on cycle 1 day 1.

Germline lookup yields CDR1 SQVTM and CDR2 ANQGSEA. The V and J ends lost 4 bases and 9 bases, in that order; junction bases with no gene match: 5. The CDR3 spans 13 residues. Alpha and beta chains were covered, as first-strand cDNA relied on TRAV- and TRBV-specific primers. A roughly 20-cycle PCR with a constant-region primer and V-primer adapter amplified TCRs. TCRdb re-analysed the reads in MiXCR, keeping a single row per CDR3 protein. The table records fewer than 95,000 distinct CDR3 sequences, roughly a tenth of them present only once. This clonotype showed up many times. Time point defined: before trial treatment. The therapy administered to donors comprised nivolumab, ipilimumab, aspirin, low-dose cyclophosphamide and low-dose radiotherapy.

Source: PBMCs, taken before treatment. The receptor was isolated from a male donor with prostate cancer. This chain joins TRBV29-1 and TRBJ2-1, with 11 bases aligning to TRBD2. CDR3 amino acids: CSVGTSGSGEQFF. The DNA for the CDR3 is TGCAGCGTTGGAACTAGCGGGAGTGGTGAGCAGTTCTTC.